This T cell receptor beta chain was retrieved from a study of CD8+ T cells in alopecia areata. Study-level findings and limits: Scalp sample data also include resident alphabeta T cells from normal skin.

Germline lookup yields CDR1 GTSNPN and CDR2 SVGIG (reference sequence). This CDR3 is 13 amino acids long. Trimming removed 4 bases from V and 5 bases from J; junction bases left unmatched: 7. This clone has just a few counts. The target antigen is unknown. TCR sequencing used cDNA made by reverse transcription of extracted RNA. Profiled with immunoSEQ multiplex PCR; TCRdb holds only in-frame clones, not every one. The sample yields about 150,000 clones, more than 45% seen once. The rearrangement uses TRBV30 and TRBJ1-1; 7 nucleotides align to TRBD1. The sample here was CD8+ T cells sorted from blood, taken at week 0. The receptor was isolated from a human donor with alopecia areata. CDR3 loop: CAWMRGQETEAFF. The CDR3 nucleotides read TGTGCCTGGATGAGGGGGCAGGAGACTGAAGCTTTCTTT.